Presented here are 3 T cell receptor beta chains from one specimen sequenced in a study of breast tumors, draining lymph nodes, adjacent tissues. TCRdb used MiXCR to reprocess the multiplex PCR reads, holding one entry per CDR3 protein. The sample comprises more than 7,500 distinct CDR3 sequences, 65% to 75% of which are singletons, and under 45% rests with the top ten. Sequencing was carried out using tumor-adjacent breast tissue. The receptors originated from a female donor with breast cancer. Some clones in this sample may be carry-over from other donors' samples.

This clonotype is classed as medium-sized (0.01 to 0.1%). The CDR3: CASSLKGTSGRWTGELFF. As DNA, the CDR3 is TGTGCCAGCAGCTTAAAGGGTACTAGCGGGAGGTGGACCGGGGAGCTGTTTTTT. The chain joins TRBV7-2 to TRBJ2-2; 12 nucleotides match TRBD2. The CDR3 runs to 18 residues. The V gene's germline CDR1 is SGHTA and CDR2 FQGNSA. J lost 5 bases, V lost 2 bases, and 9 bases had no gene match.

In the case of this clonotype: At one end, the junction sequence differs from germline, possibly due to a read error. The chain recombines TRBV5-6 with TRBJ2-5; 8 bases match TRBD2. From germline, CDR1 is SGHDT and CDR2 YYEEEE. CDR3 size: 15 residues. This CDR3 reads CVSSLVLGGEETQYF. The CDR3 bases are TGTGTCAGCAGCTTGGTCCTCGGGGGGGAAGAGACCCAGTACTTC.

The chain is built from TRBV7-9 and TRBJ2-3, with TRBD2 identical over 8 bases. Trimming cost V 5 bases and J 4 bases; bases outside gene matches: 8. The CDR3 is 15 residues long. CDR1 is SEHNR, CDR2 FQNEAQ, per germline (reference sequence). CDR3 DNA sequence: TGTGCCAGCAGCAGAGAGGGGACTAGATCAGATACGCAGTATTTT. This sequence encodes CASSREGTRSDTQYF.